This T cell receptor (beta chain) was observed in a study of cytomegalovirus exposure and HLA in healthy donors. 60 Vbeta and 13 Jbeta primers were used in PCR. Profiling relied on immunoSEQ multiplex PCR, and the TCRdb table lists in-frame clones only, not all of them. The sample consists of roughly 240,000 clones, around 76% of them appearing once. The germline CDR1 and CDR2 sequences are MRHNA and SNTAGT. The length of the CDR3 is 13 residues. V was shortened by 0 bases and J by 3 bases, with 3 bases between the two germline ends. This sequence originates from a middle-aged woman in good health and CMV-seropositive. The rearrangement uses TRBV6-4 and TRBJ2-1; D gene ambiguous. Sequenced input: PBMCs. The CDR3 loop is CASSDSNYNEQFF. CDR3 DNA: TGTGCCAGCAGTGACTCTAACTACAATGAGCAGTTCTTC.